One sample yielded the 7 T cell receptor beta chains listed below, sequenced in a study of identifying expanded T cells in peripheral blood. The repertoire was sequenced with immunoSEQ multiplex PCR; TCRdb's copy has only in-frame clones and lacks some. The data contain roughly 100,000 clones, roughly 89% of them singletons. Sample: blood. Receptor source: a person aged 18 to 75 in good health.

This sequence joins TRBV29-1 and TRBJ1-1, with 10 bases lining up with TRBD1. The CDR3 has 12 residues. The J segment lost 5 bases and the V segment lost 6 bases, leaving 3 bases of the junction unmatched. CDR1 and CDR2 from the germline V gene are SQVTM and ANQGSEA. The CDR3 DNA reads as TGCAGCGTGGGGACAGGGGAAACTGAAGCTTTCTTT. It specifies CSVGTGETEAFF.

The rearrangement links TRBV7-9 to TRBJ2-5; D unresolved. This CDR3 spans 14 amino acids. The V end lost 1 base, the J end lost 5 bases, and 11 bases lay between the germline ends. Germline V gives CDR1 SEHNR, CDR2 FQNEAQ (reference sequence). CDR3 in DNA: TGTGCCAGCAGCTTAGTACAGATCAGGGAGACCCAGTACTTC. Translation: CASSLVQIRETQYF.

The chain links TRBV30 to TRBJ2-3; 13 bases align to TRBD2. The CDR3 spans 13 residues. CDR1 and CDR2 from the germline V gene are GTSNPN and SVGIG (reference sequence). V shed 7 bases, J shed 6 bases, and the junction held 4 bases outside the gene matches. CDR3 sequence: CASGLAGSDTQYF. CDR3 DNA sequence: TGTGCCTCGGGACTAGCGGGGTCGGATACGCAGTATTTT.

This CDR3 is CASSPRGGSSYNSPLHF. The DNA of the CDR3 is TGTGCCAGCAGCCCCCGGGGGGGGAGCTCCTATAATTCACCCCTCCACTTT. The chain is built from TRBV28 and TRBJ1-6, with D maybe TRBD1 (5 bases). This CDR3 comprises 17 residues. The ends were cut back, 6 bases at V and 0 bases at J, with 15 bases in the middle. The germline CDR1 and CDR2 sequences are MDHEN and SYDVKM.

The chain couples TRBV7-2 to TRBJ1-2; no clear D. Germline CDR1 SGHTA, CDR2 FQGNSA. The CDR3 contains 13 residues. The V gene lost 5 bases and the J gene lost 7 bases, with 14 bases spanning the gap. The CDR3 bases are TGTGCCAGCAGCCTCAATAGTAGATCTGGCTACACCTTC. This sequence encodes CASSLNSRSGYTF.

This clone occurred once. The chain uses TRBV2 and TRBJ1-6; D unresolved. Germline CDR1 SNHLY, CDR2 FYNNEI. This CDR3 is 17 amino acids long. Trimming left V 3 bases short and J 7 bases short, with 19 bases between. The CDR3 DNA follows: TGTGCCAGCAGTGATCTCCCTACGTCTTACTCCAATTCACCCCTCCACTTT. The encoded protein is CASSDLPTSYSNSPLHF.

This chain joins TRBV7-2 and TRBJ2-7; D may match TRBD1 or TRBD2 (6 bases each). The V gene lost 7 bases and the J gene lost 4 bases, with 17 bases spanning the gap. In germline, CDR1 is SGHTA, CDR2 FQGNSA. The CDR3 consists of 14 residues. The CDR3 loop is CASTGGQIPYEQYF. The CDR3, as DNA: TGTGCCAGCACTGGGGGGCAAATTCCTTACGAGCAGTACTTC.